The 27 T cell receptor beta chains below were found in one sample sequenced in a study of tumor and adjacent non-tumor tissue in lung cancer. The template was RNA from unsorted bulk tissue. Three rounds of nested PCR, following a modified ARM-PCR protocol, produced the TCRbeta library. In TCRdb, the multiplex PCR reads were re-called with MiXCR into one record per CDR3 protein. Of some 200,000 distinct CDR3 sequences in the sample, 71% were seen once. What was sequenced was lung tumor tissue. These receptors were collected from a man aged 55-75 years with non-small cell lung cancer.

By proportion, this clonotype is medium-sized. The chain combines TRBV29-1 with TRBJ1-5, with a weak D call TRBD1 (5 bases). CDR3 size: 13 residues. Per germline, CDR1 SQVTM and CDR2 ANQGSEA. Trimming cost V 6 bases and J 7 bases, with 16 bases left between them. This chain's CDR3 is CSVGGGSGQPQHF. CDR3 nucleotide sequence: TGCAGCGTGGGCGGGGGGTCCGGGCAGCCCCAGCATTTT.

In the case of this clonotype: The junction differs from germline at one of its ends, possibly a read error. The chain uses TRBV18 and TRBJ2-7; 9 bases match TRBD1. Germline CDR1 KGHSH, CDR2 LQKENI. The CDR3 has 17 amino acids. The CDR3 DNA reads as TGTGCCAGCCCACCACTTGGCCGGGACAGGGCGGCCTACGAGCAGTACTTC. It is translated as CASPPLGRDRAAYEQYF.

Worth noting for this clonotype: One junction end disagrees with the germline gene, perhaps due to a read error. The rearrangement links TRBV7-8 to TRBJ1-2; 9 bases agree with TRBD1. Germline CDR1 and CDR2: SGHVS and FQNEAQ. The CDR3 covers 13 residues. The CDR3 reads CASSLGTGIGYTF. The CDR3 coding sequence is TGTGCTAGCAGCCTAGGGACAGGGATTGGCTACACCTTC. The variable domain in full, completed from reference TRBV7-8 and TRBJ1-2, reads GAGVSQSPRYKVAKRGQDVALRCDPISGHVSLFWYQQALGQGPEFLTYFQNEAQLDKSGLPSDRFFAERPEGSVSTLKIQRTQQEDSAVYLCASSLGTGIGYTFGSGTRLTVV.

A remark on this clonotype: At one end the junction does not follow the germline gene, possibly because of a read error. The V and J genes are TRBV12-3 or TRBV12-4 and TRBJ2-3, with D unclear. The CDR3 is made up of 14 amino acids. CDR3 DNA sequence: TGTGTCAGCAGCGTAGGTCATAGCACAGAAACGCAGTATTTT. Its protein is CVSSVGHSTETQYF.

In regard to this clonotype: A much larger clone lies a single base off, so this may be a read error. This chain links TRBV4-3 with TRBJ2-1, with 12 bases aligning to TRBD1. Germline lookup yields CDR1 LGHNA and CDR2 YSLEER. This CDR3 is 18 amino acids long. V was clipped by 2 bases and J by 4 bases; unmatched bases: 9. The CDR3 DNA sequence: TGCGCCAGCAGCCAACGTGGGACAGGGGGCTCAGGATACAATGAGCAGTTCTTC. It specifies CASSQRGTGGSGYNEQFF.

This clonotype appeared once. One base away lies a much larger clone, so this may be a sequencing read error. V gene TRBV20-1 combines with J gene TRBJ2-1; 8 bases match TRBD2. The CDR3 consists of 14 residues. CDR1 is DFQATT and CDR2 is SNEGSKA in the germline V gene (reference sequence). CDR3 loop: CSAGPPGGPDELFF. The CDR3 DNA reads as TGCAGTGCCGGCCCCCCGGGGGGGCCCGATGAGCTGTTCTTC.

As for this clonotype: At one end, the junction sequence differs from germline, possibly due to a read error. This chain joins TRBV20-1 and TRBJ1-2, with 7 bases aligning to TRBD1. Germline V lookup: CDR1 DFQATT, CDR2 SNEGSKA (reference sequence). The CDR3 extends over 14 amino acids. For the CDR3, the DNA is TGCAGTGCTAGGACCGGGACAGACCACTATGGCCACACCTTC. Translation gives CSARTGTDHYGHTF.

As concerns this clonotype: This may be a read error: a much more frequent sequence differs by one nucleotide. V gene TRBV12-3 or TRBV12-4 combines with J gene TRBJ1-5; possibly TRBD1 for D (5 bases). This CDR3 contains 13 residues. Here the CDR3 reads CASSLLRDQPQRF. CDR3 nucleotides: TGTGCCAGCAGTTTATTGAGGGACCAGCCCCAGCGTTTT.

Worth noting for this clonotype: A much larger clonotype is one base distant, so this may be a read error. The conserved phenylalanine or tryptophan is not found at the CDR3 terminus, so this likely reflects a read error. V usage is TRBV6-5 and J usage is TRBJ1-6, with TRBD1 matching 7 bases. CDR3 size: 14 residues. The germline V gene has CDR1 MNHEY and CDR2 SVGAGI. The V and J ends lost 6 bases and 6 bases, in that order; junction bases with no gene match: 5. DNA for the CDR3: TGTGCCAGCAGGTTCCGGGACAGTAATTCACCCCTCCACTTA. This sequence encodes CASRFRDSNSPLHL.

A note on this clonotype: Since a much larger clone is just one base distant, this may be a read error. This sequence joins TRBV5-5 and TRBJ1-1; possibly TRBD1 for D (5 bases). In germline, CDR1 is SGHKS, CDR2 YYEKEE (reference sequence). V was clipped by 2 bases and J by 11 bases, with 22 bases between them. This CDR3 has 15 residues. In DNA, the CDR3 is TGTGCCAGCAGCTTACGGGTGCCAGAGGGGAATGATGCTTTCTTT. It yields the protein CASSLRVPEGNDAFF.

This rearrangement joins TRBV6-5 to TRBJ1-6; no firm D call. CDR3 length: 16 amino acids. Germline CDR1 and CDR2: MNHEY and SVGAGI. Trimming shortened V by 6 bases and J by 5 bases, and 17 bases separated the two germline ends. The CDR3 nucleotides read TGTGCCAGCAGGCGAACGAGCAGTGCCCATAATTCACCCCTCCACTTT. Translating gives CASRRTSSAHNSPLHF.

To note about this clonotype: This may be a read error, as it is one base from a much larger clone. This rearrangement joins TRBV20-1 to TRBJ2-7; 13 bases are a match to TRBD2. The CDR3 has 18 residues. CDR1 DFQATT and CDR2 SNEGSKA come from the germline V gene (reference sequence). The CDR3 loop reads CSASPQGLAGEWGYEHYF. The CDR3 nucleotides read TGCAGTGCTAGCCCTCAAGGACTAGCGGGAGAATGGGGTTACGAGCACTACTTC.

Details on this clonotype: Compared with germline, one end of the junction differs, possibly owing to a read error. V and J are TRBV11-2 and TRBJ2-5; maybe TRBD1 (5 bases). The CDR3 covers 14 residues. Germline V gene sequence: CDR1 SGHAT, CDR2 FQNNGV. The CDR3 reads CASNSEQVLETQYF. The CDR3 bases are TGTGCCAGCAACTCCGAACAGGTTTTGGAGACCCAGTATTTC.

A note on this clonotype: Because the CDR3 is missing its conserved closing phenylalanine or tryptophan, this is likely a read error. The chain employs TRBV12-3 or TRBV12-4 and TRBJ2-1; weak D call: TRBD2 (5 bases). V lost 9 bases, J lost 9 bases, and 21 bases lay in between. CDR3 length: 14 residues. The CDR3 here is CASRPSGDYPEQFL. CDR3 coding DNA: TGTGCCAGTAGACCCAGCGGAGACTATCCTGAGCAGTTCTTA.

The sample holds a few counts of this clonotype. No conserved phenylalanine or tryptophan ends this CDR3, so it is likely a read error. This chain uses TRBV29-1 with TRBJ1-1; the D is unclear. V gave up 4 bases and J gave up 10 bases, with 16 bases separating them. Germline values: CDR1 SQVTM, CDR2 ANQGSEA. The CDR3 sequence is 12 residues long. The CDR3: CSVVAPPTRAFL. Here the CDR3 DNA reads TGCAGCGTTGTGGCCCCCCCTACCCGAGCTTTCTTA.

CDR3 in amino acids: CASSYRDSWGPAAEAFF. The CDR3 DNA is TGTGCCAGCAGTTACCGGGACAGCTGGGGCCCCGCAGCCGAAGCTTTCTTT. This chain joins TRBV6-5 and TRBJ1-1, with 7 positions matching TRBD1. The CDR3 covers 17 residues. CDR1 MNHEY and CDR2 SVGAGI come from the germline V gene. Trimming at V came to 2 bases and at J to 8 bases, leaving 17 bases not matched to a gene.

Worth noting for this clonotype: A single base separates this from a much larger clone, so it may be a read error. The chain links TRBV12-3 or TRBV12-4 to TRBJ2-7, with D perhaps matching TRBD1 (5 bases). Trimming left V 5 bases short and J 6 bases short, with 14 bases between. The CDR3 is made up of 13 amino acids. The CDR3: CASSSRTRGEQYF. In nucleotides, the CDR3 is TGTGCCAGCAGTAGCCGGACAAGGGGCGAGCAGTACTTC.

In this sample, this clonotype turned up a few times. The CDR3 DNA reads as TGTGCCAGCAGCGGGTGGGGACGTGGCTCTGGAAACACCATATATTTT. Its translation is CASSGWGRGSGNTIYF. The rearrangement links TRBV5-5 to TRBJ1-3; D perhaps matches TRBD1 (5 bases). Trimming pared 4 bases from V and 0 bases from J, leaving 14 bases between. The CDR3 covers 16 residues. Germline V gene data show CDR1 as SGHKS and CDR2 as YYEKEE (reference sequence).

The sample holds a few counts of this clonotype. One base away lies a much larger clone, so this may be a sequencing read error. The chain recombines TRBV11-3 with TRBJ1-6; D remains ambiguous. CDR3 length: 15 residues. Germline V CDR1 and CDR2: SGHNT, YENEEA. CDR3 residues: CASSLDGLSNPPLHF. CDR3 coding DNA: TGTGCCAGCAGCTTAGACGGCCTCTCTAATCCACCCCTCCACTTT. The full variable domain, completed using reference TRBV11-3 and TRBJ1-6, is EAGVVQSPRYKIIEKKQPVAFWCNPISGHNTLYWYLQNLGQGPELLIRYENEEAVDDSQLPKDRFSAERLKGVDSTLKIQPAELGDSAVYLCASSLDGLSNPPLHFGNGTRLTVT.

The rearrangement links TRBV30 to TRBJ2-1, with 7 positions matching TRBD2. The CDR3 is 18 amino acids. Germline-derived CDR1 and CDR2 are GTSNPN and SVGIG (reference sequence). With V trimmed by 1 base and J by 6 bases, 18 bases remained unmatched. CDR3 protein: CAWSGTPRIRLAGNEQFF. In DNA form, the CDR3 reads TGTGCCTGGAGTGGGACACCCAGGATACGACTAGCTGGCAATGAGCAGTTCTTC.

This clonotype appeared many times. The chain links TRBV20-1 to TRBJ2-7; D may be TRBD2 (5 bases). The CDR3 sequence is 15 residues long. Germline V gene data show CDR1 as DFQATT and CDR2 as SNEGSKA (reference sequence). The ends were cut back, 3 bases at V and 6 bases at J, with 21 bases in the middle. The CDR3 DNA is TGCAGTGCTAGTCCGGCCGGGCTGGGAGAGGGCGAGCAGTACTTC. It translates to CSASPAGLGEGEQYF.

A word on this clonotype: One base away lies a much larger clone, so this may be a sequencing read error. V usage is TRBV11-2 and J usage is TRBJ2-1; 12 nucleotides match TRBD2. The CDR3 has 14 amino acids. V gave up 7 bases and J gave up 10 bases; unmatched junction bases: 8. Germline V CDR1 and CDR2: SGHAT, FQNNGV. The CDR3 DNA is TGTGCCAGCAACCCTGTAGGACTAGCGGGGGAGCAGTTCTTC. This gives the protein CASNPVGLAGEQFF.

As concerns this clonotype: The conserved closing phenylalanine or tryptophan is absent in this CDR3, likely reflecting a read error. V usage is TRBV29-1 and J usage is TRBJ1-1; D gene unclear. Per the germline V gene, CDR1 is SQVTM and CDR2 is ANQGSEA. The CDR3 is 13 residues long. The CDR3 DNA reads as TGTAGCGTTGCAGTAGGACCGGACACTGAAGCTTTCATT. This encodes CSVAVGPDTEAFI.

CDR3 sequence: CASSLAGDGPYEQYF. CDR3 DNA sequence: TGTGCCAGCAGCTTGGCCGGGGATGGACCCTACGAGCAGTACTTC. The chain carries TRBV5-4 and TRBJ2-7; perhaps TRBD2 as D (5 bases). Germline values: CDR1 SGHNT, CDR2 YYREEE (reference sequence). The CDR3 totals 15 residues. V lost 0 bases to trimming and J lost 2 bases, with 12 bases between them.

As concerns this clonotype: A read error may explain this, as a much larger clone is one base away. The chain is built from TRBV4-1 and TRBJ1-2; D is unresolved. The CDR3 runs 15 residues. Germline V gene lookup returns CDR1 MGHRA and CDR2 YSYEKL. V was cut by 1 base and J by 7 bases, with 16 bases left in between. The CDR3 here is CASSQGCRGWSGYTF. The DNA for the CDR3 is TGCGCCAGCAGCCAAGGCTGTAGAGGGTGGTCTGGCTACACCTTC.

With regard to this clonotype: A junction end diverges from the germline sequence, so it may reflect a read error. The chain joins TRBV20-1 to TRBJ1-1, with 10 bases matching TRBD1. Looked up from germline, CDR1 is DFQATT and CDR2 is SNEGSKA (reference sequence). The CDR3 extends over 13 amino acids. The CDR3 DNA sequence: TGCAGTGCTCTGGACAGGGGGGACGGAGAAGTTTTCTTT. Translation gives CSALDRGDGEVFF.

A note on this clonotype: The conserved closing phenylalanine or tryptophan is absent in this CDR3, likely reflecting a read error. The CDR3 spells CSATLAGGGLNEQFS. CDR3 sequence (DNA): TGTAGTGCGACCTTAGCGGGAGGGGGGCTCAATGAGCAGTTCTCC. The rearrangement uses TRBV20-1 and TRBJ2-1; 11 nucleotides align to TRBD2. Germline V gene data show CDR1 as DFQATT and CDR2 as SNEGSKA (reference sequence). The CDR3 has 15 residues.